The clone carrying this T cell receptor (beta chain) appeared a few times. Its specificity is unknown. The CDR3 contains 14 residues. In germline, CDR1 is SGHVS, CDR2 FNYEAQ. Losses at the gene ends were 5 bases for V and 0 bases for J; bases not matched to a gene: 3. The entry originates in a study of molecular identifiers for immune sequencing clone quantification. For bulk TCR libraries, previously described methods and listed TCR primers were used. TCRdb re-analysed the PCR reads in MiXCR, keeping a single row per CDR3 protein. The sample lists approximately 550,000 distinct CDR3 sequences, under 30% occurring once. With RNA at 10%, 30% or 50%, naive CD8 libraries came from around 18,000 to 910,000 sorted cells. Study conclusions and caveats: Clones with over 20 RNA copies captured over 98% of effector molecules but under 1% of naive ones.

The chain links TRBV7-6 to TRBJ2-7; TRBD1 agrees at 8 bases. Material for sequencing was naive CD8+ T cells from blood, with Jurkat cell RNA spiked in. Subset: FACS-sorted CD8+CD4-CCR7+CD45RA+ naive T cells. This clonotype was sampled from a human donor in good health. Some libraries in this study had Jurkat cell RNA spiked in. The chain's CDR3 is CASSTGGLSYEQYF. DNA for the CDR3: TGTGCCAGCAGCACAGGGGGACTCTCCTACGAGCAGTACTTC.